The rows below give T cell receptor beta chains drawn from one sample of a study of cytomegalovirus exposure and HLA in healthy donors. Here immunoSEQ multiplex PCR was the method, and the copy in TCRdb shows in-frame clones only, minus some. The repertoire holds about 200,000 clones, with 82% as singletons. Input material: PBMCs. These receptors all come from a woman in her late teens or twenties in good health and CMV-seronegative. Each CDR3 is given with its conserved first and last residue. A D gene is named only where the DNA matches it firmly. Only some rows state a clone size, as once, few, many or a class for expanded clones.

j_gene: TRBJ1-2
abundance: few
v_gene: TRBV19
d_gene: -
CDR3nt: TGTGCCAGTAGTATTTGGGACACTCCTCTCTTC
CDR3aa: CASSIWDTPLF

j_gene: TRBJ2-2
abundance: once
v_gene: TRBV27
d_gene: -
CDR3nt: TGTGCCAGCAGTTTCTCTAATCCCGGGGAGCTGTTTTTT
CDR3aa: CASSFSNPGELFF

j_gene: TRBJ2-5
abundance: -
v_gene: TRBV10-1
d_gene: TRBD2
CDR3nt: TGCGCCAGCAGTCCCGCCTTAGCGGGAGGTCAAGAGACCCAGTACTTC
CDR3aa: CASSPALAGGQETQYF

j_gene: TRBJ2-7
abundance: few
v_gene: TRBV4-3
d_gene: -
CDR3nt: TGCGCCAGCAGCGCAGCGAAGGGGCTCTACGAGCAGTACTTC
CDR3aa: CASSAAKGLYEQYF

j_gene: TRBJ2-3
abundance: -
v_gene: TRBV27
d_gene: -
CDR3nt: TGTGCCAGCAGTTTTACCGGGAGCGGAGATACGCAGTATTTT
CDR3aa: CASSFTGSGDTQYF

j_gene: TRBJ1-2
abundance: -
v_gene: TRBV5-4
d_gene: TRBD1
CDR3nt: TGTGCCAGCAATGCCCAAGGGACAGGGACTTATGGCTACACCTTC
CDR3aa: CASNAQGTGTYGYTF

j_gene: TRBJ2-1
abundance: -
v_gene: TRBV19
d_gene: TRBD2
CDR3nt: TGTGCCAGTAGTCTAGCGGGTGCCTACAATGAGCAGTTCTTC
CDR3aa: CASSLAGAYNEQFF

j_gene: TRBJ2-3
abundance: -
v_gene: TRBV19
d_gene: TRBD2
CDR3nt: TGTGCCAGTAGTGACCGACTAGCGGTCACAGATACGCAGTATTTT
CDR3aa: CASSDRLAVTDTQYF

j_gene: TRBJ2-5
abundance: once
v_gene: TRBV7-7
d_gene: TRBD2
CDR3nt: TGTGCTAGCAGCTTAGCGGGTCCCCCGGGAGAGACCCAGTACTTC
CDR3aa: CASSLAGPPGETQYF

j_gene: TRBJ2-7
abundance: few
v_gene: TRBV7-2
d_gene: TRBD1
CDR3nt: TGTGCCAGCAGCTTAGATCGTCAGGGACAGGATCAGTACTTC
CDR3aa: CASSLDRQGQDQYF

j_gene: TRBJ2-3
abundance: -
v_gene: TRBV13
d_gene: -
CDR3nt: TGTGCCAGCAGCTTAGGACCCCCGCAGGGTATAGACACAGATACGCAGTATTTT
CDR3aa: CASSLGPPQGIDTDTQYF

j_gene: TRBJ1-3
abundance: -
v_gene: TRBV30
d_gene: TRBD1
CDR3nt: TGTGCCTGGAGTGGCTCAGGGGGCCCTGGAAACACCATATATTTT
CDR3aa: CAWSGSGGPGNTIYF

j_gene: TRBJ2-1
abundance: -
v_gene: TRBV9
d_gene: TRBD2
CDR3nt: TGTGCCAGCAGCGTAGCGGGAGGCAGTGACAATGAGCAGTTCTTC
CDR3aa: CASSVAGGSDNEQFF

j_gene: TRBJ1-4
abundance: -
v_gene: TRBV6-5
d_gene: -
CDR3nt: TGTGCCAGCAGAGAACCGGGACAAGGAGTGTCAAAACTGTTTTTT
CDR3aa: CASREPGQGVSKLFF

j_gene: TRBJ2-5
abundance: -
v_gene: TRBV7-9
d_gene: -
CDR3nt: TGTGCCAGCAGCTTAGGTCACAATAGCAAACAAGAGACCCAGTACTTC
CDR3aa: CASSLGHNSKQETQYF

j_gene: TRBJ1-1
abundance: -
v_gene: TRBV19
d_gene: TRBD1
CDR3nt: TGTGCCAGTAGTGCTTGGACAGGGTTGGATAGCACTGAAGCTTTCTTT
CDR3aa: CASSAWTGLDSTEAFF

j_gene: TRBJ2-7
abundance: -
v_gene: TRBV27
d_gene: TRBD2
CDR3nt: TGTGCCAGCAGCCTAACTAGCGGCTCCTACGAGCAGTACTTC
CDR3aa: CASSLTSGSYEQYF

j_gene: TRBJ2-2
abundance: -
v_gene: TRBV7-9
d_gene: TRBD2
CDR3nt: TGTTCCAGCACCCCCCCCCTAGCGGGCCTCACCGGGGAGCTGTTTTTT
CDR3aa: CSSTPPLAGLTGELFF

j_gene: TRBJ2-3
abundance: -
v_gene: TRBV28
d_gene: -
CDR3nt: TGTGCCAGCAGGTCCGGGGGCACAGATACGCAGTATTTT
CDR3aa: CASRSGGTDTQYF

j_gene: TRBJ1-1
abundance: -
v_gene: TRBV11-2
d_gene: TRBD1
CDR3nt: TGTGCCAGCAGCTTAGGGGACAGGTCGGTTCGGGCTTTCTTT
CDR3aa: CASSLGDRSVRAFF

j_gene: TRBJ1-2
abundance: -
v_gene: TRBV7-8
d_gene: -
CDR3nt: TGTGCCAGCAGCACCGGGGGGTATGGCTACACCTTC
CDR3aa: CASSTGGYGYTF

j_gene: TRBJ2-3
abundance: -
v_gene: TRBV28
d_gene: -
CDR3nt: TGTGCCAGCAGTTTATGCCGTCTAGTGGCCACAGATACGCAGTATTTT
CDR3aa: CASSLCRLVATDTQYF

j_gene: TRBJ2-5
abundance: -
v_gene: TRBV2
d_gene: TRBD2
CDR3nt: TGTGCCAGCCTTTCGGGAGGCTCAGAGACCCAGTACTTC
CDR3aa: CASLSGGSETQYF

j_gene: TRBJ2-7
abundance: -
v_gene: TRBV4-3
d_gene: TRBD1
CDR3nt: TGCGCCAGCAGCCAGGATACAGGGGGTGGGACCTACGAGCAGTACTTC
CDR3aa: CASSQDTGGGTYEQYF

j_gene: TRBJ2-2
abundance: once
v_gene: TRBV9
d_gene: -
CDR3nt: TGTGCCAGCAGCGCAAACAAGGCCGGGACTAACACCGGGGAGCTGTTTTTT
CDR3aa: CASSANKAGTNTGELFF

j_gene: TRBJ2-3
abundance: -
v_gene: TRBV4-2
d_gene: TRBD2
CDR3nt: TGTGCCAGCAGCCAAGCCCCCACTAGCGGGAGGTTGAATACGCAGTATTTT
CDR3aa: CASSQAPTSGRLNTQYF

j_gene: TRBJ2-2
abundance: few
v_gene: TRBV2
d_gene: -
CDR3nt: TGTGCCAGCAGTGTGGCCAGGACGAACACCGGGGAGCTGTTTTTT
CDR3aa: CASSVARTNTGELFF

j_gene: TRBJ2-7
abundance: once
v_gene: TRBV28
d_gene: TRBD2
CDR3nt: TGTGCCAGCAGTTTTGAATTTGGACTAGTCGTCTACGAGCAGTACTTC
CDR3aa: CASSFEFGLVVYEQYF

j_gene: TRBJ1-6
abundance: -
v_gene: TRBV9
d_gene: TRBD1
CDR3nt: TGTGCCAGCAGCTCCGACAGGGGGAATTCACCCCTCCACTTT
CDR3aa: CASSSDRGNSPLHF

j_gene: TRBJ1-2
abundance: once
v_gene: TRBV30
d_gene: -
CDR3nt: TGTGCCTGTTCCGGAGGGGGCTACACCTTC
CDR3aa: CACSGGGYTF

j_gene: TRBJ1-4
abundance: -
v_gene: TRBV2
d_gene: -
CDR3nt: TGTGCCAGCAGTATGCGGATAGGGGAGGATGAAAAACTGTTTTTT
CDR3aa: CASSMRIGEDEKLFF

j_gene: TRBJ2-3
abundance: -
v_gene: TRBV4-3
d_gene: TRBD2
CDR3nt: TGCGCCAGCAGCCAAGGCGTAGGCGGGGGAGGGGCAGATACGCAGTATTTT
CDR3aa: CASSQGVGGGGADTQYF

j_gene: TRBJ1-2
abundance: once
v_gene: TRBV11-2
d_gene: -
CDR3nt: TGTGCCAGCAGCACGGGACTGGACCCTAACTATGGCTACACCTTC
CDR3aa: CASSTGLDPNYGYTF

j_gene: TRBJ1-2
abundance: -
v_gene: TRBV7-9
d_gene: TRBD1
CDR3nt: TGTGCCAGCAGCTCTGGGACAGGGCCTTTCTATGGCTACACCTTC
CDR3aa: CASSSGTGPFYGYTF

j_gene: TRBJ2-7
abundance: -
v_gene: TRBV6-5
d_gene: TRBD2
CDR3nt: TGTGCCAGCAGCGGCGGCGGGAGCTACGAGCAGTACTTC
CDR3aa: CASSGGGSYEQYF

j_gene: TRBJ2-1
abundance: -
v_gene: TRBV6-5
d_gene: -
CDR3nt: TGTGCCAGCAGTTACGGGGCCAATGAGCAGTTCTTC
CDR3aa: CASSYGANEQFF

j_gene: TRBJ2-7
abundance: -
v_gene: TRBV11-2
d_gene: -
CDR3nt: TGTGCCAGCAGCTTAGGGGCAGGGACTTCCTACGAGCAGTACTTC
CDR3aa: CASSLGAGTSYEQYF

j_gene: TRBJ1-4
abundance: few
v_gene: TRBV5-1
d_gene: TRBD1
CDR3nt: TGCGCCAGCAGCTTGACGGGACAGGCAACTAATGAAAAACTGTTTTTT
CDR3aa: CASSLTGQATNEKLFF

j_gene: TRBJ2-1
abundance: -
v_gene: TRBV30
d_gene: TRBD2
CDR3nt: TGTGCCTGGAGTGTGGGTCTAGCGGGGCCTGGGGATGAGCAGTTCTTC
CDR3aa: CAWSVGLAGPGDEQFF

j_gene: TRBJ2-7
abundance: once
v_gene: TRBV27
d_gene: TRBD1
CDR3nt: TGTGCCAGCACCCGCGGGGTCGGGACAGGGGCTGGGGAGCAGTACTTC
CDR3aa: CASTRGVGTGAGEQYF

j_gene: TRBJ2-7
abundance: once
v_gene: TRBV10-1
d_gene: TRBD2
CDR3nt: TGCGCCAGCAGTCTCGGGGGAGGGCCCTACGAGCAGTACTTC
CDR3aa: CASSLGGGPYEQYF

j_gene: TRBJ2-3
abundance: once
v_gene: TRBV5-8
d_gene: -
CDR3nt: TGTGCCAGCAGCTACAGGGCAGGCCCTTCACCCACAGATACGCAGTATTTT
CDR3aa: CASSYRAGPSPTDTQYF

j_gene: TRBJ1-5
abundance: once
v_gene: TRBV28
d_gene: -
CDR3nt: TGTGCCAGCAGTTTATCCGCAGGGGCGAATCAGCCCCAGCATTTT
CDR3aa: CASSLSAGANQPQHF

j_gene: TRBJ2-3
abundance: -
v_gene: TRBV5-1
d_gene: TRBD2
CDR3nt: TGCGCCAGCAGCTTCCGGGGACTATCCACAGATACGCAGTATTTT
CDR3aa: CASSFRGLSTDTQYF

j_gene: TRBJ1-4
abundance: -
v_gene: TRBV7-9
d_gene: TRBD1
CDR3nt: TGTGCCAGCAGCTCAGGGGGTGCTGAAAAACTGTTTTTT
CDR3aa: CASSSGGAEKLFF

j_gene: TRBJ2-7
abundance: few
v_gene: TRBV7-8
d_gene: -
CDR3nt: TGTGCCAGCAGCTTAACCCCTGAGATTTACGAGCAGTACTTC
CDR3aa: CASSLTPEIYEQYF

j_gene: TRBJ1-6
abundance: -
v_gene: TRBV4-2
d_gene: -
CDR3nt: TGTGCCAGCAGCCTCGGGACTAAGGGTTCACCCCTCCACTTT
CDR3aa: CASSLGTKGSPLHF

j_gene: TRBJ2-1
abundance: -
v_gene: TRBV9
d_gene: TRBD2
CDR3nt: TGTGCCAGCAGCGAGAGCGGGAGCTCCTACAATGAGCAGTTCTTC
CDR3aa: CASSESGSSYNEQFF

j_gene: TRBJ1-3
abundance: -
v_gene: TRBV19
d_gene: TRBD1
CDR3nt: TGTGCCAGTAGTATGACAGGGAGGCCTGGAAACACCATATATTTT
CDR3aa: CASSMTGRPGNTIYF

j_gene: TRBJ1-6
abundance: -
v_gene: TRBV7-2
d_gene: -
CDR3nt: TGTGCCAGCAGCTCTGGGACACCCAATAATTCACCCCTCCACTTT
CDR3aa: CASSSGTPNNSPLHF

j_gene: TRBJ2-1
abundance: -
v_gene: TRBV4-3
d_gene: TRBD2
CDR3nt: TGCGCCAGCAGCCAAGAGCCGGGACTAGCGGGGGATGAGCAGTTCTTC
CDR3aa: CASSQEPGLAGDEQFF

j_gene: TRBJ2-2
abundance: -
v_gene: TRBV29-1
d_gene: -
CDR3nt: TGCAGCGTTTGTCTTACCCCGGCGAACACCGGGGAGCTGTTTTTT
CDR3aa: CSVCLTPANTGELFF

j_gene: TRBJ2-1
abundance: -
v_gene: TRBV28
d_gene: -
CDR3nt: TGTGCCAGCAGTTTGGTATCCAGGGCGGGAAAAGAGCAGTTCTTC
CDR3aa: CASSLVSRAGKEQFF

j_gene: TRBJ2-3
abundance: once
v_gene: TRBV25-1
d_gene: TRBD2
CDR3nt: TGTGCCAGCACCGGGGTGGGGACTAGCGGGAGGAATGCAGATACGCAGTATTTT
CDR3aa: CASTGVGTSGRNADTQYF

j_gene: TRBJ1-5
abundance: -
v_gene: TRBV27
d_gene: TRBD1
CDR3nt: TGTGCCAGCAGTTTAGACAGGGATAATCAGCCCCAGCATTTT
CDR3aa: CASSLDRDNQPQHF